These 24 T cell receptor beta chains originate from one sample sequenced in a study of monozygotic twins with inflammatory bowel disease. TCRdb reprocessed the 5' RACE reads and keeps a single row for each CDR3 protein, giving no DNA. This sample contains about 350,000 distinct CDR3 sequences. Sequences were obtained from blood. The receptors derive from a human donor with ulcerative colitis or Crohn's disease, or a healthy co-twin of an affected twin (not recorded which).

The rearrangement joins TRBV7-8 to TRBJ2-5; absent DNA, TCRdb's TRBD1 call cannot be checked. This CDR3 contains 16 residues. Per germline, CDR1 SGHVS and CDR2 FQNEAQ. The chain's CDR3 is CASSLGRGIRVETQYF.

The chain's CDR3 is CASIPKNPGQGKGRNTEAFF. The V and J genes are TRBV6-2 or TRBV6-3 and TRBJ1-1; TCRdb gives TRBD1 as the D gene, but with no DNA this cannot be confirmed. The CDR3 is made up of 20 amino acids. Germline CDR1 is MNHEY and CDR2 is SVGEGT.

The CDR3 sequence is CASSIRVSGTGELFF. This chain connects TRBV5-6 to TRBJ2-2; TCRdb's D call, TRBD1, is unchecked because there is no DNA. CDR3 length: 15 residues. Germline V gives CDR1 SGHDT, CDR2 YYEEEE.

The genes are TRBV18 and TRBJ2-2. The CDR3 length is 14 residues. The germline gives CDR1 KGHSH, CDR2 LQKENI. The CDR3 sequence is CASSDTRNTGELFF.

The CDR3 here is CASSPNNRGPYGYTF. The rearrangement links TRBV3-1 to TRBJ1-2; as DNA is missing, the TRBD1 call by TCRdb cannot be tested. The germline V gene encodes CDR1 LGHDT and CDR2 YNNKEL (reference sequence). The CDR3 has 15 residues.

The V and J genes are TRBV20-1 and TRBJ2-3; the D call from TCRdb, TRBD2, cannot be confirmed without DNA. CDR3 length equals 16 residues. Germline loops: CDR1 DFQATT, CDR2 SNEGSKA (reference sequence). CDR3 protein: CSASSVTSGGTDTQYF.

The chain combines TRBV5-1 with TRBJ1-2. The CDR3 runs to 13 residues. The germline V gene encodes CDR1 SGHRS and CDR2 YFSETQ. CDR3 loop: CASGLGVSYGYTF.

This chain connects TRBV14 to TRBJ2-6. The CDR3 extends over 15 amino acids. Per the germline V gene, CDR1 is SGHDN and CDR2 is FVKESK. Here the CDR3 reads CASSQGGLGANVLTF.

The chain carries TRBV18 and TRBJ2-7; the TCRdb D gene call, TRBD2, has no DNA to confirm it. The CDR3 runs to 18 residues. Germline V gene data show CDR1 as KGHSH and CDR2 as LQKENI. This chain's CDR3 is CASSPEGAAGGRASEQYF.

The chain recombines TRBV7-9 with TRBJ1-1. Germline lookup yields CDR1 SEHNR and CDR2 FQNEAQ (reference sequence). The CDR3 is made up of 14 amino acids. This CDR3 is CASSLDSFSGRAFF.

The V call is TRBV5-5, the J call TRBJ2-7. The V gene's germline CDR1 is SGHKS and CDR2 YYEKEE (reference sequence). The CDR3 consists of 15 residues. CDR3 amino acids: CASSLDSGSAYEQYF.

This rearrangement joins TRBV25-1 to TRBJ2-6; there is no DNA to check the TCRdb D call of TRBD1. The germline V gene has CDR1 MGHDK and CDR2 SYGVNS. The CDR3 consists of 17 residues. The CDR3 reads CASSEVGGLPGANVLTF.

The chain couples TRBV29-1 to TRBJ1-1; TCRdb's assignment of TRBD1 cannot be checked, as there is no DNA. In germline, CDR1 is SQVTM, CDR2 ANQGSEA. This CDR3 is built from 13 residues. CDR3 amino acids: CSAWTGENTEAFF.

The chain joins TRBV5-1 to TRBJ1-5. The CDR3 covers 14 residues. Germline CDR1 reads SGHRS; CDR2 reads YFSETQ. The CDR3 loop is CASSLGSYGQPQHF.

The chain employs TRBV12-3 or TRBV12-4 and TRBJ1-3. The CDR3 sequence is 15 residues long. CDR3 loop: CASSFSGSSGNTIYF.

The CDR3 here is CAISGPGTGPTGELFF. This rearrangement joins TRBV10-3 to TRBJ2-2; there is no DNA to check the TCRdb D call of TRBD1. Germline V gene sequence: CDR1 ENHRY, CDR2 SYGVKD. This CDR3 contains 16 residues.

The chain has TRBV20-1 and TRBJ1-5. The CDR3 is made up of 12 amino acids. In germline, CDR1 is DFQATT, CDR2 SNEGSKA (reference sequence). The CDR3 is CSATHSNQPQHF.

The chain joins TRBV11-2 to TRBJ2-3; the TCRdb call, TRBD1, lacks DNA for checking. This CDR3 is 16 amino acids long. The germline CDR1 and CDR2 sequences are SGHAT and FQNNGV. The CDR3 here is CASSTRRGQGPDTQYF.

The CDR3 sequence is CASSFNRDRVHEQYF. V and J are TRBV6-5 and TRBJ2-7; lacking DNA, the TRBD1 call made by TCRdb goes unchecked. The length of the CDR3 is 15 residues. Germline V gene lookup returns CDR1 MNHEY and CDR2 SVGAGI.

The chain combines TRBV20-1 with TRBJ2-7; TCRdb's D call, TRBD1, is unchecked because there is no DNA. The germline CDR1 and CDR2 sequences are DFQATT and SNEGSKA (reference sequence). This CDR3 region has 17 residues. The CDR3 region is CSARLTWDPARSYEQYF.

V gene TRBV6-1 combines with J gene TRBJ2-2; the TCRdb D gene call, TRBD1, has no DNA to confirm it. The CDR3 consists of 12 residues. Germline CDR1 reads MNHNS; CDR2 reads SASEGT. CDR3 protein: CASQGGTGELFF.

The chain combines TRBV18 with TRBJ2-3; TCRdb returns TRBD1, unconfirmable since there is no DNA. The germline gives CDR1 KGHSH, CDR2 LQKENI. The CDR3 contains 15 residues. CDR3 loop: CASSQRQTSTDTQYF.

V is TRBV13 and J is TRBJ2-7; the TCRdb call, TRBD1, lacks DNA for checking. The germline V gene encodes CDR1 PRHDT and CDR2 FYEKMQ (reference sequence). The CDR3 loop spans 12 amino acids. The CDR3 sequence: CASQQGAYEQYF.

The chain uses TRBV7-9 and TRBJ2-1; TCRdb lists TRBD1, though no DNA is available to test this call. The germline CDR1 and CDR2 sequences are SEHNR and FQNEAQ (reference sequence). The CDR3 runs 14 residues. The CDR3 here is CASRSGTASNEQFF.